This TCR beta chain appears in the sequencing data of a study of T cell responses to AZD1222 COVID-19 vaccine (dated by TCRdb to the early 2020s). Some background on the complete study: AZD1222 recipients with second doses at about 4 weeks or about 12 weeks were pooled, because spike-specific TCR depth and breadth did not differ between schedules. Trial participants were enrolled by age into 18-55, 56-69 and 70-plus year subgroups, with approximately 150, 28 and 58 TCR-sequenced participants respectively. A total of roughly 240 trial participants underwent TCR sequencing, of whom 200 to 220 received two doses of AZD1222 and about 25 received two doses of the MenACWY control vaccine. What the research found in general, with its limitations: The whole spike protein was spanned by vaccine-associated CD4 TCRs, and dominant responses were seen in regions 160-218 and 743-854. After two AZD1222 doses, spike-specific TCR breadth and depth were significantly higher than at day 0 and than in MenACWY recipients. Conclusions about previously exposed vaccinees are limited, since just six AZD1222 recipients were seropositive for SARS-CoV-2 at baseline. Because no day 14 peak-response samples were available, repertoires were characterized only after the peak T cell response. Participants were mostly white British, with more females than males. The authors suggested clonal diversity may have been underestimated. In the small 56-69-year group, the increase in depth fell short of significance, most likely because of low power. Reportedly, close to half of the unique spike-specific TCRs recognized epitopes lying outside the regions that are mutated in the B.1.351 and B.1.1.7 variants.

In regard to this clone: No cognate antigen has been identified for it. No base quality information exists; no much larger clone differs at one position.

Looking up the germline V gene (reference sequence) yields CDR1 GTSNPN and CDR2 SVGIG. The CDR3 starts with the cysteine, ends with the phenylalanine, and has 14 residues. CDR3 DNA only is kept here, 42 bases in frame from base 1. The trim is 2 bases for V and 6 bases for J, with a gap of 16 bases between the germline ends. Sample time point, as interpreted from the label and publication: baseline before first vaccination. Samples from vaccinated people were obtained from the UK trials COV001 and COV002, which included a single-blind randomized controlled phase 2/3 trial of AZD1222 (ChAdOx1 nCoV-19) in healthy adults. For TCRbeta chain sequencing, PBMC samples from trial participants were taken at day 0 and at day 28 after the second dose. The CDR3 regions of human TCRbeta chains were analyzed by immunosequencing. The original methods were these. TCRs in the repertoires were compared against a reference library of SARS-CoV-2-specific TCRs that had been generated with the MIRA antigen-specificity platform. Breadth was defined as the fraction of unique TCRs that were SARS-CoV-2-associated, and depth was defined as the fraction of total T cells that were SARS-CoV-2-associated. Using the MIRA data, each spike-specific TCR was mapped to the spike region that the TCR reacts to and placed in a CD4 or CD8 class. Log10-transformed breadth and depth values were compared by one-way ANOVA with Sidak's multiple comparisons tests. As stored in TCRdb, this immuneACCESS dataset retains in-frame rearrangements with V and J assigned. A fraction of the clones does not appear; measured against another copy, unresolved V genes explain less than half of the discrepancy, and the remainder lacks a known reason. That table gives V, J and clone size, and the DNA gave D and trimming. The sample table lists 95,000 to 100,000 clones, roughly 90% of them with a count of one. The ten most abundant clones make up about 26% of the sample.

The sequence came from an adult in good health. The material was peripheral blood, obtained on day 0 of AZD1222 vaccination. The sequence links TRBV30 to TRBJ1-1, and TRBD1 may be the D gene, going by 6 matching bases. The CDR3 protein is CAWSKQGSLSEAFF. In nucleotides, the sequence is TGTGCCTGGAGTAAACAGGGTTCGTTGTCTGAAGCTTTCTTT.